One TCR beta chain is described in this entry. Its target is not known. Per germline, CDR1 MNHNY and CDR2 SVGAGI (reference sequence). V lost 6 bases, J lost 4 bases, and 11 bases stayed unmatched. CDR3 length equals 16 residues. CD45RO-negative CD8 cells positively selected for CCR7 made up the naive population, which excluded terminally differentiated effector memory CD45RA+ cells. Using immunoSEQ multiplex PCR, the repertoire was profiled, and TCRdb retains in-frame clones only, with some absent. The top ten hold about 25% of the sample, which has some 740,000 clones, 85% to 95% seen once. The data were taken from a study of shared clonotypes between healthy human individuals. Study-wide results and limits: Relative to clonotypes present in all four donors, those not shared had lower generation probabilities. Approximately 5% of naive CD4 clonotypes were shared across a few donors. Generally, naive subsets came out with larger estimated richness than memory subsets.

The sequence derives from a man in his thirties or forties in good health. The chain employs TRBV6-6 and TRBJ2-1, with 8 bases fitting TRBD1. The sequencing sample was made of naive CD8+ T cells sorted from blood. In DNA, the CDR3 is TGTGCCAGCAGCCCATTAAGGACAGGGCTTTACAATGAGCAGTTCTTC. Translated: CASSPLRTGLYNEQFF.